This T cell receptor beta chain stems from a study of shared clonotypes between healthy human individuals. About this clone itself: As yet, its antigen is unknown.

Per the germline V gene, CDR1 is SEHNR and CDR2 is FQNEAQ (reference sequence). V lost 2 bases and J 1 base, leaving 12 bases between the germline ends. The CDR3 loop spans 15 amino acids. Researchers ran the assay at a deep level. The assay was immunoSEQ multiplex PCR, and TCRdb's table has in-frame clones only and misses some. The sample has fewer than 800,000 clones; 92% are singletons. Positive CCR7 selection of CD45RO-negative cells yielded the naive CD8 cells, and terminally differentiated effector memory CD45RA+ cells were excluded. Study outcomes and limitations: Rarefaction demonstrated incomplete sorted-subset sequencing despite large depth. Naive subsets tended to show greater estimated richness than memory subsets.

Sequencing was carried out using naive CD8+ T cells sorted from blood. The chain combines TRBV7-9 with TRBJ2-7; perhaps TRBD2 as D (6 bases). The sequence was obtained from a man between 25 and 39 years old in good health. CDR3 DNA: TGTGCCAGCAGCTTAAGGGGACTGCAATCCTACGAGCAGTACTTC. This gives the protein CASSLRGLQSYEQYF.